The rows below give T cell receptor gamma chains drawn from one sample of a study of Vδ1+ human thymocytes. TCRdb reprocessed the multiplex PCR reads using CATT. The repertoire holds about 23,000 gamma-chain clones, 12% to 15% seen once, with under 2.5% in the top ten. What was sequenced was Vdelta1+ gamma-delta thymocytes from the thymus. All receptors derive from a child younger than two who had congenital heart surgery. Both conserved end residues are part of each CDR3. Fields, in order: clone size, CDR3 length, V gene, J gene, CDR3 protein, CDR3 DNA. Not every row has a clone size; where given, it reads once, few, many or a size class.

abundance: few; len: 12; v_gene: TRGV4; j_gene: TRGJ1/TRGJ2; CDR3aa: CATWNGQYKKLF; CDR3nt: TGTGCCACCTGGAATGGGCAATATAAGAAACTCTTT
abundance: .; len: 13; v_gene: TRGV9; j_gene: TRGJ1/TRGJ2; CDR3aa: CALWEVRESEKLF; CDR3nt: TGTGCCTTGTGGGAGGTCAGGGAGAGCGAGAAACTCTTT
abundance: .; len: 17; v_gene: TRGV5; j_gene: TRGJ1/TRGJ2; CDR3aa: CATWDRPVAGRCYRKLF; CDR3nt: TGTGCCACCTGGGACAGGCCTGTCGCAGGTCGTTGTTATAGGAAACTCTTT
abundance: medium-sized; len: 12; v_gene: TRGV9; j_gene: TRGJ1/TRGJ2; CDR3aa: CALWEAYYKKLF; CDR3nt: TGTGCCTTGTGGGAGGCTTATTATAAGAAACTCTTT
abundance: .; len: 13; v_gene: TRGV4; j_gene: TRGJ1/TRGJ2; CDR3aa: CATWDFRYYKKLF; CDR3nt: TGTGCCACCTGGGATTTCCGATATTATAAGAAACTCTTT
abundance: .; len: 16; v_gene: TRGV8; j_gene: TRGJ1/TRGJ2; CDR3aa: CATWDRTPSNYYKKLF; CDR3nt: TGTGCCACCTGGGATAGAACCCCGTCGAATTATTATAAGAAACTCTTT
abundance: .; len: 12; v_gene: TRGV4; j_gene: TRGJ1/TRGJ2; CDR3aa: CATWECGYKKLF; CDR3nt: TGTGCCACCTGGGAATGTGGTTATAAGAAACTCTTT
abundance: few; len: 12; v_gene: TRGV4; j_gene: TRGJ1/TRGJ2; CDR3aa: CATWNSVGKKLF; CDR3nt: TGTGCCACCTGGAATAGTGTGGGTAAGAAACTCTTT
abundance: .; len: 17; v_gene: TRGV5; j_gene: TRGJ1/TRGJ2; CDR3aa: CATWDRPSPNGSYKKLF; CDR3nt: TGTGCCACCTGGGACAGGCCCTCACCCAACGGAAGTTATAAGAAACTCTTT
abundance: .; len: 15; v_gene: TRGV2; j_gene: TRGJ1/TRGJ2; CDR3aa: CATWDGPTKYYKKLF; CDR3nt: TGTGCCACCTGGGACGGCCCGACTAAATATTATAAGAAACTCTTT
abundance: .; len: 16; v_gene: TRGV3; j_gene: TRGJP2; CDR3aa: CATWDRPLSSDWIKTF; CDR3nt: TGTGCCACCTGGGACAGGCCGTTAAGTAGTGATTGGATCAAGACGTTT
abundance: few; len: 13; v_gene: TRGV4; j_gene: TRGJ1/TRGJ2; CDR3aa: CATWDVGHYKKLF; CDR3nt: TGTGCCACCTGGGATGTCGGGCATTATAAGAAACTCTTT
abundance: .; len: 14; v_gene: TRGV5; j_gene: TRGJ1/TRGJ2; CDR3aa: CATWDRPDYYKKLF; CDR3nt: TGTGCCACCTGGGACAGGCCTGATTATTATAAGAAACTCTTT
abundance: few; len: 15; v_gene: TRGV4; j_gene: TRGJ1/TRGJ2; CDR3aa: CATWDGPLGQPKKLF; CDR3nt: TGTGCCACCTGGGATGGTCCCTTGGGCCAGCCAAAGAAACTCTTT
abundance: .; len: 13; v_gene: TRGV4; j_gene: TRGJ1/TRGJ2; CDR3aa: CATWKRGYYKKLF; CDR3nt: TGTGCCACCTGGAAGAGGGGATATTATAAGAAACTCTTT
abundance: few; len: 16; v_gene: TRGV8; j_gene: TRGJ1/TRGJ2; CDR3aa: CATWDRPRHSSYKKLF; CDR3nt: TGTGCCACCTGGGATAGGCCCCGCCACAGTTCCTATAAGAAACTCTTT
abundance: .; len: 13; v_gene: TRGV8; j_gene: TRGJ1/TRGJ2; CDR3aa: CATWDGLHYKKLF; CDR3nt: TGTGCCACCTGGGATGGGTTACATTATAAGAAACTCTTT
abundance: .; len: 11; v_gene: TRGV4; j_gene: TRGJ1/TRGJ2; CDR3aa: CATWNEGGKLF; CDR3nt: TGTGCCACCTGGAATGAGGGAGGGAAACTCTTT
abundance: few; len: 13; v_gene: TRGV8; j_gene: TRGJ1/TRGJ2; CDR3aa: CATWEAGDYKKLF; CDR3nt: TGTGCCACCTGGGAAGCAGGGGATTATAAGAAACTCTTT
abundance: .; len: 15; v_gene: TRGV8; j_gene: TRGJ1/TRGJ2; CDR3aa: CATWEQAGNYYKKLF; CDR3nt: TGTGCCACCTGGGAACAGGCGGGGAATTATTATAAGAAACTCTTT
abundance: .; len: 16; v_gene: TRGV9; j_gene: TRGJP1; CDR3aa: CALWEVGYTTGWFKIF; CDR3nt: TGTGCCTTGTGGGAGGTGGGGTATACCACTGGTTGGTTCAAGATATTT
abundance: .; len: 12; v_gene: TRGV8; j_gene: TRGJ1/TRGJ2; CDR3aa: CATWVPARRKLF; CDR3nt: TGTGCCACCTGGGTCCCAGCCAGGCGGAAACTCTTT
abundance: few; len: 13; v_gene: TRGV4; j_gene: TRGJ1/TRGJ2; CDR3aa: CATWDGAYYKKLF; CDR3nt: TGTGCCACCTGGGATGGTGCGTATTATAAGAAACTCTTT
abundance: .; len: 15; v_gene: TRGV4; j_gene: TRGJP1; CDR3aa: CATWNVDTTGWFKIF; CDR3nt: TGTGCCACCTGGAATGTTGATACCACTGGTTGGTTCAAGATATTT
abundance: .; len: 14; v_gene: TRGV2; j_gene: TRGJ1/TRGJ2; CDR3aa: CATWDGQAYYKKLF; CDR3nt: TGTGCCACCTGGGACGGGCAGGCCTATTATAAGAAACTCTTT
abundance: few; len: 11; v_gene: TRGV4; j_gene: TRGJ1/TRGJ2; CDR3aa: CATWNPVKKLF; CDR3nt: TGTGCCACCTGGAACCCCGTAAAGAAACTCTTT
abundance: medium-sized; len: 13; v_gene: TRGV9; j_gene: TRGJ1/TRGJ2; CDR3aa: CALWEGRSYKKLF; CDR3nt: TGTGCCTTGTGGGAGGGCCGAAGTTATAAGAAACTCTTT
abundance: few; len: 11; v_gene: TRGV3; j_gene: TRGJ1/TRGJ2; CDR3aa: CATWDRIEKLF; CDR3nt: TGTGCCACCTGGGACAGAATCGAGAAACTCTTT
abundance: few; len: 16; v_gene: TRGV4; j_gene: TRGJ1/TRGJ2; CDR3aa: CATWNGDKDGYYKKLF; CDR3nt: TGTGCCACCTGGAATGGGGATAAGGACGGTTATTATAAGAAACTCTTT